These T cell receptor beta chains were read from a single sample in a study of T cells after somatic rescue of genetic block. Produced via immunoSEQ multiplex PCR; TCRdb's table is partial and in-frame only. Among around 57,000 clones, around 96% were seen once, and the ten largest hold 0.075% to 0.095%. The specimen sequenced was peripheral blood mononuclear cells (PBMCs). The receptor set was obtained from a child under two years old. Both conserved end residues are part of each CDR3. Fields, in order: J gene, V gene, clone size, D gene, CDR3 DNA, CDR3 protein. A D gene is named only where the DNA matches it firmly. Clone sizes are given selectively: once, few, many, or a class where the clone is expanded.

>TRBJ2-7|TRBV6-5|.|TRBD1
TGTGCCAGCAGTTACTACAGGGGCGTGGGCTACGAGCAGTACTTC
CASSYYRGVGYEQYF
>TRBJ1-5|TRBV19|.|.
TGTGCCAGTTGGACAGGCAATCAGCCCCAGCATTTT
CASWTGNQPQHF
>TRBJ2-2|TRBV10-2|.|TRBD2
TGCGCCAGCAGCCGTAGCGGGAGGTCCGACGGGGAGCTGTTTTTT
CASSRSGRSDGELFF
>TRBJ2-2|TRBV5-4|.|.
TGTGCCAGCAGCTTATCGACGGGAGTTTCCGGGGAGCTGTTTTTT
CASSLSTGVSGELFF
>TRBJ2-7|TRBV19|.|.
TGTGCCAGTAGTATGGGCAGGGTGGGATACGAGCAGTACTTC
CASSMGRVGYEQYF
>TRBJ1-2|TRBV12-5|.|.
TGTGCTAGCGGACAGAACCTTAACTATGGCTACACCTTC
CASGQNLNYGYTF
>TRBJ1-5|TRBV10-3|.|.
TGTGCCATCAGTGAGTCTGCGGGTCAGCCCCAGCATTTT
CAISESAGQPQHF
>TRBJ2-2|TRBV27|.|.
TGTGCCAGCAGTTTCCGGGGCACCGGGGAGCTGTTTTTT
CASSFRGTGELFF
>TRBJ2-5|TRBV11-2|.|.
TGTGCCAGCAGCTTAGAATTTCAGGGCCCGTGGGGAGAGACCCAGTACTTC
CASSLEFQGPWGETQYF
>TRBJ2-1|TRBV10-2|few|.
TGCGCCAGCAGTGAGTACAATGAGCAGTTCTTC
CASSEYNEQFF
>TRBJ1-4|TRBV7-8|.|.
TGTGCCAGCAGCTTAGCGGGGATAGGGGAGGGGAAACTGTTTTTT
CASSLAGIGEGKLFF
>TRBJ2-7|TRBV4-1|.|TRBD1
TGCGCCAGCAGCCCCCTAAGACAGGGAGCCTACGAGCAGTACTTC
CASSPLRQGAYEQYF
>TRBJ1-3|TRBV28|few|.
TGTGCCAGCAGTTTCGTCAGCAACTCTGGAAACACCATATATTTT
CASSFVSNSGNTIYF
>TRBJ2-5|TRBV6-7|.|.
TGTGCCAGCAGTTACGGGGACCAAGAGACCCAGTACTTC
CASSYGDQETQYF
>TRBJ2-5|TRBV2|.|TRBD2
TGTGCCAGCAGTGAGGTGGGACTAGCGGGAGGGAAGACCCAGTACTTC
CASSEVGLAGGKTQYF
>TRBJ2-5|TRBV10-3|.|TRBD2
TGTGCCATCAGTCCTATAGCGGGAGGCGAGACCCAGTACTTC
CAISPIAGGETQYF